The entry below gives a single T cell receptor (beta chain) sequence along with its context. Its specificity is not known. The germline CDR1 and CDR2 sequences are MNHNS and SASEGT. This CDR3 is built from 13 residues. A sample-barcoded 5' primer and a J-beta primer mix were used in a second PCR of roughly 7 to 11 cycles. TCRdb redid the calling of the 5' RACE reads with MiXCR, one entry per CDR3 protein. The sample has around 870,000 distinct CDR3 sequences, about 28% seen once; the top ten hold around a sixth. This record comes from a study of blood T cells in healthy people across ages. Overall study context: When template switching was applied, about one barcoded beta molecule was captured per two T cells.

Whole-study findings and limits: Strong correlation existed between TCR beta diversity and naive T cell percentage. Unsorted PBMC input precluded a conclusive naive versus antigen-experienced comparison. A roughly linear fall in TCR beta diversity per million T cells was seen with increasing age.

The specimen sequenced was blood. The chain is built from TRBV6-1 and TRBJ2-1; tentative D call: TRBD1 (5 bases). The J call may not be correct, given that the DNA end is closer to TRBJ2-7. The TCR comes from an elderly woman in good health. CDR3 in DNA: TGTGCCAGCAGGTTGTCAGGGCTGGAGGAGCAGTACTTC. Protein: CASRLSGLEEQYF.